Shown below are 23 T cell receptor beta chains from a single sample sequenced in a study of blood T cell repertoires in COVID-19. Generated by immunoSEQ multiplex PCR, the TCRdb table keeps only in-frame clones and is missing some. The sample has 220,000 or so clones; about 78% are singletons. Sequencing used peripheral blood. The source is a woman in her 70s with acute or convalescent COVID-19.

The V and J genes are TRBV11-1 and TRBJ1-2; D is perhaps TRBD1 (6 bases). V was shortened by 4 bases and J by 12 bases, with 12 bases between the two germline ends. The CDR3 has 11 residues. The germline V gene has CDR1 SGHAT and CDR2 FQDESV (reference sequence). As DNA, the CDR3 is TGTGCCAGCAGCTCGGGACATATTAACACCTTC. This codes for CASSSGHINTF.

J is TRBJ2-5 and V is TRBV28, with 9 nucleotides matching TRBD2. The CDR3 length is 15 residues. From germline, CDR1 is MDHEN and CDR2 SYDVKM. With V trimmed by 11 bases and J by 2 bases, 12 bases remained unmatched. CDR3 DNA sequence: TGTGCCTCCCAGGAAACTAGCGGGTTTCAAGAGACCCAGTACTTC. Translation gives CASQETSGFQETQYF. The whole variable domain, remainder taken from reference TRBV28 and TRBJ2-5, is DVKVTQSSRYLVKRTGEKVFLECVQDMDHENMFWYRQDPGLGLRLIYFSYDVKMKEKGDIPEGYSVSREKKERFSLILESASTNQTSMYLCASQETSGFQETQYFGPGTRLLVL.

CDR3: CASSLGQGFKGEQFF. CDR3 nucleotides: TGTGCCAGCAGCTTGGGACAGGGGTTTAAGGGTGAGCAGTTCTTC. The rearrangement uses TRBV5-4 and TRBJ2-1; TRBD1 agrees at 8 bases. Germline CDR1 and CDR2: SGHNT and YYREEE (reference sequence). The J segment lost 9 bases and the V segment lost 0 bases, leaving 8 bases of the junction unmatched. The CDR3 consists of 15 residues.

The CDR3 DNA reads as TGTGCCAGTAGTAGACTAGCGGGAGGGCGGTACGAGCAGTACTTC. It translates to CASSRLAGGRYEQYF. The chain uses TRBV19 and TRBJ2-7, with 14 bases aligning to TRBD2. V was pared by 4 bases and J by 4 bases, with 3 bases of the junction left unmatched. Germline values: CDR1 LNHDA, CDR2 SQIVND (reference sequence). This CDR3 spans 15 amino acids.

The chain joins TRBV5-1 to TRBJ2-7, with TRBD1 identical over 9 bases. V lost 0 bases to trimming and J lost 4 bases; unmatched junction nucleotides: 5. The V gene's germline CDR1 is SGHRS and CDR2 YFSETQ. This CDR3 is 15 amino acids long. The CDR3 is CASSLGPGQGYEQYF. The CDR3 nucleotides are TGCGCCAGCAGCTTGGGGCCGGGACAGGGTTACGAGCAGTACTTC.

The rearrangement uses TRBV5-4 and TRBJ2-5, with 13 bases matching TRBD2. The trim removed 4 bases at V and 5 bases at J, leaving 8 bases unmatched. The CDR3 runs to 16 residues. The germline V gene has CDR1 SGHNT and CDR2 YYREEE (reference sequence). CDR3 residues: CASSHGLAGARETQYF. The CDR3 bases are TGTGCCAGCAGCCACGGACTAGCGGGAGCTCGGGAGACCCAGTACTTC.

V usage is TRBV5-1 and J usage is TRBJ1-6, with D unclear. Germline lookup yields CDR1 SGHRS and CDR2 YFSETQ. The CDR3 runs 15 residues. Trimming pared 4 bases from V and 6 bases from J, leaving 14 bases between. The CDR3 loop reads CASSPTGVSNSPLHF. In nucleotides, the CDR3 is TGCGCCAGCAGCCCCACCGGGGTCTCTAATTCACCCCTCCACTTT.

The chain joins TRBV19 to TRBJ2-1; 8 nucleotides align to TRBD2. In germline, CDR1 is LNHDA, CDR2 SQIVND (reference sequence). V lost 9 bases and J lost 0; bases outside the gene matches: 7. The CDR3 spans 15 residues. CDR3 in amino acids: CASGLAASSYNEQFF. CDR3 nucleotide sequence: TGTGCCAGCGGACTAGCCGCGAGCTCCTACAATGAGCAGTTCTTC.

This chain links TRBV19 with TRBJ1-2; maybe TRBD1 (6 bases). Trimming pared 4 bases from V and 2 bases from J, leaving 8 bases between. The germline V gene has CDR1 LNHDA and CDR2 SQIVND (reference sequence). The CDR3 totals 13 residues. CDR3 DNA: TGTGCCAGTAGTAACCAGGGGAACTATGGCTACACCTTC. This codes for CASSNQGNYGYTF.

This chain links TRBV13 with TRBJ2-6; 10 bases are shared with TRBD2. CDR3 length: 18 amino acids. Per germline, CDR1 PRHDT and CDR2 FYEKMQ (reference sequence). J gave up 0 bases and V 5 bases, and 7 bases lay outside the gene matches. CDR3 loop: CASSRLTSGFSGANVLTF. CDR3 nucleotides: TGTGCCAGCAGCCGTTTGACTAGCGGGTTCTCTGGGGCCAACGTCCTGACTTTC.

The chain uses TRBV4-1 and TRBJ1-5, with a tentative D call TRBD1 (6 bases). The CDR3 contains 16 residues. Looked up from germline, CDR1 is MGHRA and CDR2 is YSYEKL. Trimming removed 1 base from V and 1 base from J, with 11 bases in between. The CDR3 region is CASSQVWGLSNQPQHF. The CDR3 DNA follows: TGCGCCAGCAGCCAAGTGTGGGGGCTGAGCAATCAGCCCCAGCATTTT.

V usage is TRBV19 and J usage is TRBJ2-7, with no clear D. Per germline, CDR1 LNHDA and CDR2 SQIVND (reference sequence). This CDR3 has 15 amino acids. Trimming removed 9 bases from V and 6 bases from J, with 24 bases in between. The CDR3 is CASTLPSRSHREQYF. The CDR3 DNA follows: TGTGCCAGCACCCTTCCTTCCAGGTCCCATCGCGAGCAGTACTTC.

V is TRBV30 and J is TRBJ2-2; TRBD1 matches at 9 bases. The CDR3 loop spans 17 amino acids. The V segment lost 1 base and the J segment 6 bases; nucleotides outside the gene matches: 12. CDR1 GTSNPN and CDR2 SVGIG come from the germline V gene (reference sequence). As DNA, the CDR3 is TGTGCCTGGAGTGCCCTTTCGGGACAGGGCTATTCCGGGGAGCTGTTTTTT. It is translated as CAWSALSGQGYSGELFF.

The chain uses TRBV19 and TRBJ2-2, with a possible D match to TRBD2 (6 bases). Looked up from germline, CDR1 is LNHDA and CDR2 is SQIVND (reference sequence). The CDR3 spans 15 residues. The V end lost 4 bases, the J end lost 3 bases, and 12 bases lay between the germline ends. The CDR3, as DNA: TGTGCCAGTAGTACTCCGGGACTTTACACCGGGGAGCTGTTTTTT. Translation gives CASSTPGLYTGELFF.

The genes are TRBV7-3 and TRBJ2-1, with a tentative D call TRBD1 (6 bases). In germline, CDR1 is SGHTA, CDR2 FQGTGA. V dropped 3 bases and J dropped 1 base, with 10 bases sitting between them. The CDR3 spans 15 residues. CDR3 residues: CASSLGHPSYNEQFF. The CDR3 nucleotides are TGTGCCAGCAGCTTGGGACATCCATCCTACAATGAGCAGTTCTTC.

The rearrangement joins TRBV24-1 to TRBJ2-3; 11 positions agree with TRBD2. Germline trimming cut 3 bases from V and 2 bases from J; bases unmatched to any gene: 3. This CDR3 comprises 16 residues. The germline gives CDR1 KGHDR, CDR2 SFDVKD. The CDR3, as DNA: TGTGCCACCAGTGATCCGACTAGCGGGGCCACAGATACGCAGTATTTT. This translates into CATSDPTSGATDTQYF.

This chain joins TRBV7-9 and TRBJ2-5; D is possibly TRBD1 (5 bases). Germline CDR1 reads SEHNR; CDR2 reads FQNEAQ (reference sequence). CDR3 length: 15 amino acids. The germline V and J ends were trimmed by 1 base and 2 bases, with 11 bases remaining between them. The CDR3 loop is CASSLEGSKQETQYF. The CDR3 nucleotides are TGTGCCAGCAGCTTAGAGGGGTCGAAACAAGAGACCCAGTACTTC.

V and J are TRBV2 and TRBJ2-6; possible D gene TRBD1, 6 bases. Germline V gives CDR1 SNHLY, CDR2 FYNNEI. V lost 3 bases to trimming and J lost 2 bases, with 11 bases between them. This CDR3 spans 16 amino acids. CDR3 amino acids: CASSESGATGANVLTF. DNA for the CDR3: TGTGCCAGCAGTGAGTCAGGGGCTACTGGGGCCAACGTCCTGACTTTC.

J is TRBJ1-1 and V is TRBV29-1; D might be TRBD1 (5 bases). Germline-derived CDR1 and CDR2 are SQVTM and ANQGSEA. V dropped 6 bases and J dropped 1 base, with 9 bases sitting between them. The CDR3 covers 12 residues. The CDR3 is CSVGLQNTEAFF. DNA of the CDR3: TGCAGCGTGGGACTCCAGAACACTGAAGCTTTCTTT.

The chain uses TRBV10-3 and TRBJ2-1, with 9 bases lining up with TRBD1. V shed 5 bases and J 9 bases; nucleotides not matched to a gene: 5. CDR3 length: 13 residues. Germline V gives CDR1 ENHRY, CDR2 SYGVKD. CDR3 residues: CAISPGTGLEQFF. The CDR3 DNA is TGTGCCATCAGTCCCGGGACAGGGCTTGAGCAGTTCTTC.

On this clone: At the DNA level, this CDR3 is encoded by other sequences in the same sample as well. The chain carries TRBV18 and TRBJ1-2, with TRBD1 matching over 7 bases. This CDR3 has 12 residues. Germline values: CDR1 KGHSH, CDR2 LQKENI. Trimming at V came to 3 bases and at J to 8 bases, leaving 3 bases not matched to a gene. The CDR3 is CASSPDRDGYTF. DNA for the CDR3: TGTGCCAGCTCACCTGACAGGGACGGCTACACCTTC.

There are a few counts of this clone. The chain is built from TRBV5-1 and TRBJ2-2; 9 nucleotides match TRBD2. The J segment lost 6 bases and the V segment lost 4 bases, leaving 7 bases of the junction unmatched. Germline V lookup: CDR1 SGHRS, CDR2 YFSETQ. CDR3 length equals 15 residues. The CDR3 here is CASSPPGLAAGELFF. CDR3 bases: TGCGCCAGCAGCCCGCCGGGACTAGCCGCCGGGGAGCTGTTTTTT.

The rearrangement links TRBV6-5 to TRBJ2-3; 11 nucleotides align to TRBD2. This CDR3 spans 15 amino acids. CDR1 is MNHEY, CDR2 SVGAGI, per germline. Trimming at V came to 2 bases and at J to 4 bases, leaving 2 bases not matched to a gene. CDR3 coding DNA: TGTGCCAGCAGTTACGGTAGCGGGAGGGCAGATACGCAGTATTTT. Protein product: CASSYGSGRADTQYF.